This T cell receptor beta chain was identified in a study of blood T cell repertoires in COVID-19. About the research overall: Sources were T cells, B-cell-depleted T cells, or PBMCs; the material itself was cDNA or gDNA.

Those who participated ranged in age from roughly 18 to 89 years and resided in approximately 26 US areas. Participant-reported clinical history was the basis for cohort assignment. Germline V gene data show CDR1 as MDHEN and CDR2 as SYDVKM. The CDR3 is 15 amino acids. V was trimmed by 5 bases and J by 0 bases, leaving 10 bases between them. Per the study methods: Estimates of nucleated cell counts were drawn from the amplification of reference gene primers. Using immunoSEQ multiplex PCR, the repertoire was profiled, and TCRdb retains in-frame clones only, with some absent. That table gives V, J and clone size, and the DNA gave D and trimming. The sample shows about 280,000 clones, roughly nine tenths of them seen only once.

The chain uses TRBV28 and TRBJ1-4; the D gene is possibly TRBD1 (5 bases). Sample: PBMCs or T cells enriched from blood (not recorded which). This receptor was taken from a woman aged 55-69 years who had recovered from COVID-19. The CDR3 reads CASSLRQSTNEKLFF. CDR3 bases: TGTGCCAGCAGTCTAAGACAGTCAACTAATGAAAAACTGTTTTTT.